A single sample gave rise to the 32 T cell receptor beta chains below, sequenced in a study of blood T cell repertoires in COVID-19. Clones were read by immunoSEQ multiplex PCR, and TCRdb kept only the in-frame ones, dropping some. The data show fewer than 450,000 clones, under 95% seen once. Sequenced: peripheral blood. These receptors all come from a woman aged 18-29 years who had recovered from COVID-19.

The chain couples TRBV6-6 to TRBJ2-7; the match to TRBD1 covers 12 bases. V trimming: 8 bases; J trimming: 3 bases; junction bases outside the gene matches: 2. Germline V gene lookup returns CDR1 MNHNY and CDR2 SVGAGI (reference sequence). The CDR3 runs 13 residues. Here the CDR3 DNA reads TGTGCCAGCCGGGACAGGGGGCTCTACGAGCAGTACGTC. Its protein product is CASRDRGLYEQYV.

This chain links TRBV9 with TRBJ1-1; 8 positions match TRBD1. The V gene's germline CDR1 is SGDLS and CDR2 YYNGEE. V trimming: 4 bases; J trimming: 10 bases; junction bases outside the gene matches: 9. The CDR3 covers 13 residues. The CDR3: CASSPDRESGAFF. The CDR3 DNA reads TGTGCCAGCAGCCCGGACAGGGAATCCGGAGCTTTCTTT.

This clone was seen a few times. The chain has TRBV7-2 and TRBJ2-7, with D perhaps TRBD2 (5 bases). The CDR3 loop spans 16 amino acids. Trimming cost V 0 bases and J 2 bases, with 14 bases left between them. Germline loops: CDR1 SGHTA, CDR2 FQGNSA. The DNA for the CDR3 is TGTGCCAGCAGCTTAGCGTCCGGCGGGCCTACCTACGAGCAGTACGTC. Translated, it gives CASSLASGGPTYEQYV.

The rearrangement uses TRBV19 and TRBJ1-5, with 12 bases lining up with TRBD1. The CDR3 loop spans 20 amino acids. Per germline, CDR1 LNHDA and CDR2 SQIVND (reference sequence). Trimming removed 4 bases from V and 0 bases from J; junction bases left unmatched: 13. CDR3 in DNA: TGTGCCAGTAGTAACCCTCACGGGACAGGGGGCTTTGATAGCAATCAGCCCCAGCATTTT. Its protein product is CASSNPHGTGGFDSNQPQHF.

This clone came up once. The chain carries TRBV11-2 and TRBJ2-1; 7 bases map to TRBD2. This CDR3 comprises 13 residues. J was trimmed by 8 bases and V by 3 bases; bases with no gene match: 4. The germline gives CDR1 SGHAT, CDR2 FQNNGV. The CDR3 sequence: CASSLGGDDEQFF. The CDR3 DNA follows: TGTGCCAGCAGCTTGGGGGGGGACGATGAGCAGTTCTTC.

This clone was picked up a small number of times. The genes are TRBV9 and TRBJ1-6; TRBD1 matches 8 bases. Trimming removed 0 bases from V and 7 bases from J; junction bases left unmatched: 12. The CDR3 is 18 amino acids. CDR1 is SGDLS, CDR2 YYNGEE, per germline. CDR3 residues: CASSVGQGNIYTNSPLHF. DNA of the CDR3: TGTGCCAGCAGCGTAGGACAGGGGAACATATATACGAATTCACCCCTCCACTTT.

V is TRBV11-3 and J is TRBJ1-2, with 9 bases fitting TRBD1. The germline CDR1 and CDR2 sequences are SGHNT and YENEEA. Trimming removed 5 bases from V and 5 bases from J; junction bases left unmatched: 12. CDR3 size: 16 residues. The CDR3 nucleotides read TGTGCCAGCAGCCCCCCCACAGGGGGCGCGAGTTATGGCTACACCTTC. This gives the protein CASSPPTGGASYGYTF. Drawing the rest from reference TRBV11-3 and TRBJ1-2, the complete variable domain is EAGVVQSPRYKIIEKKQPVAFWCNPISGHNTLYWYLQNLGQGPELLIRYENEEAVDDSQLPKDRFSAERLKGVDSTLKIQPAELGDSAVYLCASSPPTGGASYGYTFGSGTRLTVV.

This sequence joins TRBV2 and TRBJ2-5, with unresolved D. The CDR3 loop spans 14 amino acids. From germline, CDR1 is SNHLY and CDR2 FYNNEI. Trimming removed 4 bases from V and 3 bases from J, with 12 bases in between. The CDR3 nucleotides read TGTGCCAGCAGTGTGGTCAGAGAGGAAGAGACCCAGTACTTC. Amino acid sequence: CASSVVREEETQYF.

The chain is built from TRBV4-2 and TRBJ2-1; 10 nucleotides line up with TRBD2. Germline V gene data show CDR1 as LGHNA and CDR2 as YNFKEQ. This CDR3 region has 16 residues. V shed 5 bases, J shed 0 bases, and the junction held 4 bases outside the gene matches. CDR3 region: CASSGTSESSYNEQFF. The CDR3 DNA sequence: TGTGCCAGCAGCGGGACTAGCGAGTCCTCCTACAATGAGCAGTTCTTC.

The table lists this clone with a few counts. The V call is TRBV6-2 or TRBV6-3, the J call TRBJ1-2; possibly TRBD1 for D (6 bases). The CDR3 extends over 13 amino acids. V lost 5 bases, J lost 8 bases, and 15 bases lay in between. Germline CDR1 MNHEY, CDR2 SVGEGT. The CDR3 loop reads CASSQWGQSGYTF. In DNA form, the CDR3 reads TGTGCCAGCAGTCAGTGGGGACAATCCGGCTACACCTTC.

The chain joins TRBV15 to TRBJ2-5, with TRBD1 as a possible D gene (6 bases). The V gene's germline CDR1 is LNHNV and CDR2 YYDKDF (reference sequence). Trimming shortened V by 0 bases and J by 3 bases, and 11 bases separated the two germline ends. This CDR3 is built from 15 residues. CDR3 DNA: TGTGCCACCAGCAGAGATTTGAACAGGGAAGAGACCCAGTACTTC. Its protein is CATSRDLNREETQYF. The full variable domain, rest sourced from reference TRBV15 and TRBJ2-5, is DAMVIQNPRYQVTQFGKPVTLSCSQTLNHNVMYWYQQKSSQAPKLLFHYYDKDFNNEADTPDNFQSRRPNTSFCFLDIRSPGLGDTAMYLCATSRDLNREETQYFGPGTRLLVL.

This chain joins TRBV21-1 and TRBJ2-7; the DNA was not used to check the table's D call, TRBD1. TRBV21-1 is a pseudogene locus. CDR3 length: 16 residues. CDR3 region: CASSVTGSTFSYEQYV. The CDR3 DNA reads TGTGCCAGCAGCGTTACAGGGAGTACATTCTCCTACGAGCAGTACGTC.

This chain links TRBV21-1 with TRBJ2-7; TRBD1 is the table's D call and was not checked against the DNA. TRBV21-1 is noted as a pseudogene. The CDR3 has 15 amino acids. The CDR3 loop is CASSFGTSHPYEQYV. CDR3 in DNA: TGTGCCAGCAGCTTCGGGACAAGCCACCCATACGAGCAGTACGTC.

This chain joins TRBV21-1 and TRBJ1-2. TRBV21-1 counts as a pseudogene. The CDR3 length is 13 residues. CDR3 sequence (DNA): TGTGCCAGCAGCTCCCCCGGGTGGTATGGCTACACCTTC. Translating gives CASSSPGWYGYTF.

The chain links TRBV27 to TRBJ1-2; 8 bases map to TRBD1. CDR3 length: 17 residues. In germline, CDR1 is MNHEY, CDR2 SMNVEV (reference sequence). The junction had 19 bases not matched to a gene; V was cut back by 5 bases and J by 8 bases. The CDR3 bases are TGTGCCAGCAGTCCCTGGACAGGGACCGCAGTTTATGAGGGCTACACCTTC. Protein: CASSPWTGTAVYEGYTF.

The J gene is TRBJ2-7, the V gene TRBV6-5, with D tentatively TRBD1 (6 bases). This CDR3 is built from 14 residues. V shed 5 bases and J shed 12 bases, with 23 bases lying between them. Per the germline V gene, CDR1 is MNHEY and CDR2 is SVGAGI. The CDR3 DNA sequence: TGTGCCAGCAGTACCCGACGGGACACGGGAATATCGTACGTC. This encodes CASSTRRDTGISYV.

The chain combines TRBV4-3 with TRBJ1-2; D is unclear. CDR1 is LGHNA and CDR2 is YSLEER in the germline V gene. The CDR3 runs to 14 residues. V was clipped by 0 bases and J by 8 bases, with 13 bases between them. The CDR3 region has the DNA TGCGCCAGCAGCCAAGATATTCACCGGTGGGGCTACACCTTC. Translating gives CASSQDIHRWGYTF.

The gene calls are TRBV27 and TRBJ1-5; TRBD1 matches 10 bases. This CDR3 has 14 residues. Germline CDR1 reads MNHEY; CDR2 reads SMNVEV (reference sequence). The trim removed 9 bases at V and 4 bases at J, leaving 6 bases unmatched. The CDR3 DNA sequence: TGTGCCAGTGGTGACAGGGGGCGAAATCAGCCCCAGCATTTT. This codes for CASGDRGRNQPQHF.

V is TRBV19 and J is TRBJ2-2; maybe TRBD1 (6 bases). Germline CDR1 is LNHDA and CDR2 is SQIVND (reference sequence). V was shortened by 7 bases and J by 0 bases, with 15 bases between the two germline ends. CDR3 size: 16 residues. In nucleotides, the CDR3 is TGTGCCAGTAAAAAAACCGGGACAACGAACACCGGGGAGCTGTTTTTT. It translates to CASKKTGTTNTGELFF.

This clone was detected only a few times. J is TRBJ1-3 and V is TRBV30, with 8 nucleotides matching TRBD1. V dropped 7 bases and J dropped 2; count of bases not matched to a gene: 4. Germline values: CDR1 GTSNPN, CDR2 SVGIG (reference sequence). This CDR3 region has 13 residues. Here the CDR3 DNA reads TGTGCCTCGACAGGGGAGGCTGGAAACACCATATATTTT. Encoded protein: CASTGEAGNTIYF.

The DNA of the CDR3 is TGTGCCAGCAGCTCGGGACAGGGGACCTACGAGCAGTACGTC. Its protein is CASSSGQGTYEQYV. The chain links TRBV5-6 to TRBJ2-7; TRBD1 agrees at 10 bases. The germline gives CDR1 SGHDT, CDR2 YYEEEE. With 3 bases clipped from V and 2 bases from J, the junction kept 2 bases outside the gene matches. This CDR3 is built from 14 residues.

J is TRBJ2-1 and V is TRBV24-1; maybe TRBD1 (6 bases). Trimming stripped 3 bases from V and 0 bases from J, with 14 bases between. The CDR3 contains 17 residues. CDR1 is KGHDR, CDR2 SFDVKD, per germline. The CDR3 sequence: CATSDIWTESSYNEQFF. The CDR3 DNA reads as TGTGCCACCAGTGATATCTGGACAGAAAGCTCCTACAATGAGCAGTTCTTC.

The V gene is TRBV3-1 (or the pseudogene TRBV3-2), the J gene TRBJ2-4, with TRBD2 matching 10 bases. Trimming at V came to 0 bases and at J to 0 bases, leaving 14 bases not matched to a gene. Germline V gene data show CDR1 as LGHDT and CDR2 as YNNKEL (reference sequence). The CDR3 consists of 21 residues. CDR3 coding DNA: TGTGCCAGCAGCCAAGATAGGGCGACTAGCGGGTGGATGCTAGCCAAAAACATTCAGTACTTC. Protein: CASSQDRATSGWMLAKNIQYF.

This clone was observed a few times. This chain connects TRBV21-1 to TRBJ2-7; TRBD1 is the table's D call and was not checked against the DNA. TRBV21-1 is a documented pseudogene. CDR3 length: 14 residues. The CDR3 loop is CASSKDGRDGEQYV. DNA for the CDR3: TGTGCCAGCAGCAAAGACGGCAGGGATGGCGAGCAGTACGTC.

The CDR3 here is CASSLSQGPNQPQHF. As DNA, the CDR3 is TGTGCCAGCAGCTTATCACAGGGGCCTAATCAGCCCCAGCATTTT. V gene TRBV7-2 combines with J gene TRBJ1-5; 7 nucleotides match TRBD1. The junction had 5 bases not matched to a gene; V was cut back by 2 bases and J by 4 bases. Germline V gene sequence: CDR1 SGHTA, CDR2 FQGNSA. The CDR3 extends over 15 amino acids.

This chain connects TRBV10-3 to TRBJ2-3, with 7 nucleotides matching TRBD2. Germline V gene sequence: CDR1 ENHRY, CDR2 SYGVKD. V was clipped by 7 bases and J by 2 bases; unmatched bases: 9. The CDR3 spans 15 residues. CDR3 bases: TGTGCCATCACCGAAACTAGCGAGTCCACAGATACGCAGTATTTT. It encodes CAITETSESTDTQYF.

The chain is built from TRBV6-1 and TRBJ2-2; 7 bases map to TRBD2. CDR1 and CDR2 (germline): MNHNS, SASEGT. V lost 4 bases and J lost 3; bases outside the gene matches: 8. The CDR3 totals 16 residues. CDR3 coding DNA: TGTGCCAGCAGTGGTCGGGCTAGCGGATACACCGGGGAGCTGTTTTTT. It encodes CASSGRASGYTGELFF.

The J gene is TRBJ2-2, the V gene TRBV5-1; the match to TRBD2 covers 11 bases. The ends lost 5 bases at V and 8 bases at J; junction bases unmatched: 8. From germline, CDR1 is SGHRS and CDR2 YFSETQ. The CDR3 sequence is 15 residues long. This CDR3 reads CASRFTSGSSGELFF. The CDR3 DNA reads TGCGCCAGCAGATTCACTAGCGGGAGTTCTGGGGAGCTGTTTTTT. The full variable domain, completed using reference TRBV5-1 and TRBJ2-2, is KAGVTQTPRYLIKTRGQQVTLSCSPISGHRSVSWYQQTPGQGLQFLFEYFSETQRNKGNFPGRFSGRQFSNSRSEMNVSTLELGDSALYLCASRFTSGSSGELFFGEGSRLTVL.

The CDR3 nucleotides are TGTGCCAGCAGCGTTGGACTCGGAAATCAAGAGACCCAGTACTTC. Translating it yields CASSVGLGNQETQYF. The chain recombines TRBV9 with TRBJ2-5; weak D call: TRBD2 (5 bases). V was trimmed by 2 bases and J by 2 bases, leaving 13 bases between them. The CDR3 runs to 15 residues. Germline CDR1 and CDR2: SGDLS and YYNGEE.

This clone was seen a handful of times. The rearrangement links TRBV19 to TRBJ2-6, with D possibly TRBD2 on 5 matching bases. Germline CDR1 and CDR2: LNHDA and SQIVND (reference sequence). The CDR3 length is 18 residues. V lost 2 bases to trimming and J lost 0 bases, with 14 bases between them. CDR3 in amino acids: CASSIFPSGSSGANVLTF. CDR3 nucleotide sequence: TGTGCCAGTAGTATATTTCCATCGGGAAGCTCTGGGGCCAACGTCCTGACTTTC.

The J gene is TRBJ1-1, the V gene TRBV6-5; D is perhaps TRBD1 (5 bases). The germline V and J ends were trimmed by 7 bases and 1 base, with 13 bases remaining between them. This CDR3 contains 14 residues. Germline assignment: CDR1 MNHEY and CDR2 SVGAGI. The CDR3 loop reads CASTGGAGNTEAFF. The CDR3 region has the DNA TGTGCCAGCACCGGGGGTGCGGGGAACACTGAAGCTTTCTTT.

V and J are TRBV4-1 and TRBJ2-3, with D possibly being TRBD2 (5 bases). The length of the CDR3 is 15 residues. CDR1 and CDR2 (germline): MGHRA, YSYEKL. Trimming removed 0 bases from V and 4 bases from J, with 11 bases in between. The CDR3 sequence: CASSQEHARADTQYF. In DNA form, the CDR3 reads TGCGCCAGCAGCCAAGAGCATGCGAGGGCAGATACGCAGTATTTT.